One and the same sample provided the 20 T cell receptor beta chains below, sequenced in a study of CD8 T cells in ankylosing spondylitis (dated by TCRdb to the late 2010s). Library method: 5' RACE. The sequencer listed for this sample is Illumina HiSeq 2500. Using fastp at Q25 and MiXCR, TCRdb reprocessed the public reads and kept productive beta chains. Under each unique CDR3 protein, matching rows form one entry showing the most common genes and DNA. This sample lists 250,000 or so distinct CDR3 sequences; more than 20% were detected once. About 0.6% of the sample is taken by the ten largest. Sequenced: blood, either unsorted or a sorted T cell fraction (not recorded which). The receptors were gathered from a male donor with ankylosing spondylitis or in good health (not recorded which).

V gene TRBV5-1 combines with J gene TRBJ2-7, with D unresolved. CDR3 length: 13 residues. CDR1 is SGHRS, CDR2 YFSETQ, per germline. Trimming shortened V by 1 base and J by 4 bases, and 9 bases separated the two germline ends. CDR3 in amino acids: CASSLSQQYEQYF. The DNA of the CDR3 is TGCGCCAGCAGCTTGAGCCAGCAGTACGAGCAGTACTTC.

In its sample, this clonotype was seen many times. The chain recombines TRBV9 with TRBJ1-6, with unresolved D. Trimming took off 0 bases at V and 2 bases at J, with 12 bases between the two ends. From germline, CDR1 is SGDLS and CDR2 YYNGEE. The CDR3 totals 17 residues. The CDR3 bases are TGTGCCAGCAGCGTAGTGAGGGCCACGGCCTATAATTCACCCCTCCACTTT. Protein sequence: CASSVVRATAYNSPLHF.

The rearrangement joins TRBV20-1 to TRBJ2-2; D gene ambiguous. Germline V gene data show CDR1 as DFQATT and CDR2 as SNEGSKA (reference sequence). The CDR3 contains 13 residues. The V and J ends lost 0 bases and 5 bases respectively, with 7 bases between them. The CDR3, as DNA: TGCAGTGCTAGAGATCCCGCGACCGGGGAGCTGTTTTTT. Its protein product is CSARDPATGELFF.

This clonotype occurred many times. The CDR3 nucleotides are TGCGCCAGCAGCCAAGGGTTAGCGCGGAGCTCCTACAATGAGCAGTTCTTC. Translating it yields CASSQGLARSSYNEQFF. The chain carries TRBV4-1 and TRBJ2-1, with D possibly being TRBD2 (5 bases). Germline CDR1 and CDR2: MGHRA and YSYEKL. V dropped 1 base and J dropped 0 bases, with 13 bases sitting between them. CDR3 length: 17 amino acids.

The chain is built from TRBV6-1 and TRBJ2-4; 7 positions agree with TRBD2. The germline V gene encodes CDR1 MNHNS and CDR2 SASEGT. CDR3 length: 17 amino acids. Losses at the gene ends were 2 bases for V and 0 bases for J; bases not matched to a gene: 7. The CDR3: CASSEWGGGIAKNIQYF. The CDR3 nucleotides read TGTGCCAGCAGTGAATGGGGCGGGGGTATAGCCAAAAACATTCAGTACTTC.

In this sample, this clonotype turned up a few times. The chain carries TRBV12-3 or TRBV12-4 and TRBJ1-2; D is ambiguous. This CDR3 region has 13 residues. V gave up 3 bases and J gave up 7 bases, with 12 bases separating them. The CDR3 is CASSLKGFFGYTF. CDR3 DNA sequence: TGTGCCAGCAGTTTGAAAGGGTTCTTTGGCTACACCTTC.

This clonotype was counted between two and nine times. The rearrangement uses TRBV24-1 and TRBJ2-7; D remains unclear. CDR1 is KGHDR, CDR2 SFDVKD, per germline. V was trimmed by 5 bases and J by 5 bases, leaving 12 bases between them. This CDR3 has 13 amino acids. The DNA of the CDR3 is TGTGCCACCAGTGCGGGCGGAAGCCACGAGCAGTACTTC. Protein product: CATSAGGSHEQYF.

The rearrangement uses TRBV7-6 and TRBJ1-1; D not certain. V was pared by 5 bases and J by 4 bases, with 17 bases between. Germline-derived CDR1 and CDR2 are SGHVS and FNYEAQ. This CDR3 has 15 amino acids. The CDR3 DNA follows: TGTGCCAGCAGCCCCCGGGGATTCGATAGCACTGAAGCTTTCTTT. This sequence encodes CASSPRGFDSTEAFF.

V is TRBV6-1 and J is TRBJ1-2, with 11 bases that match TRBD1. This CDR3 spans 15 amino acids. From germline, CDR1 is MNHNS and CDR2 SASEGT. J lost 0 bases, V lost 6 bases, and 3 bases had no gene match. The CDR3, as DNA: TGTGCCAGCAGGAGGGACAGGGGGTCTAACTATGGCTACACCTTC. Its protein product is CASRRDRGSNYGYTF.

This clonotype was detected only a few times. The junction and the germline gene differ at one end; a read error may be behind it. V gene TRBV27 combines with J gene TRBJ2-3; 8 bases agree with TRBD2. Germline V gene lookup returns CDR1 MNHEY and CDR2 SMNVEV (reference sequence). This CDR3 region has 14 residues. For the CDR3, the DNA is TGTGCCAGCAATTTAGCGGGGCCCACAGATACGCAGTATTTT. Amino acid sequence: CASNLAGPTDTQYF.

This chain joins TRBV10-2 and TRBJ2-3, with 7 bases fitting TRBD2. Germline CDR1 is WSHSY and CDR2 is SAAADI. The CDR3 extends over 15 amino acids. Germline trimming cut 5 bases from V and 2 bases from J; bases unmatched to any gene: 7. This CDR3 is CASSSGTTTTDTQYF. The CDR3, as DNA: TGCGCCAGCAGTTCCGGGACTACCACCACAGATACGCAGTATTTT.

The chain links TRBV20-1 to TRBJ1-4; D gene uncertain. Between the trimmed V and J ends, which lost 0 bases and 8 bases, there was a span of 10 bases. CDR3 length equals 13 residues. Germline V CDR1 and CDR2: DFQATT, SNEGSKA (reference sequence). CDR3 in amino acids: CSARDRGSEKLFF. The CDR3 bases are TGCAGTGCTAGAGATCGGGGTTCCGAAAAACTGTTTTTT.

The CDR3 reads CASSLGTAEYNEQFF. The CDR3 nucleotides read TGTGCCAGCAGCCTAGGGACAGCAGAATACAATGAGCAGTTCTTC. The rearrangement links TRBV14 to TRBJ2-1; 7 nucleotides line up with TRBD1. The V segment lost 4 bases and the J segment 4 bases; nucleotides outside the gene matches: 7. The CDR3 has 15 amino acids. Germline CDR1 is SGHDN and CDR2 is FVKESK.

This clonotype has just a few counts. This rearrangement joins TRBV12-3 or TRBV12-4 to TRBJ2-1, with 7 bases fitting TRBD2. The CDR3 covers 14 residues. V dropped 1 base and J dropped 8; count of bases not matched to a gene: 5. CDR3 nucleotide sequence: TGTGCCAGCAGTTTAGGTAGCGGGTACTATGAGCAGTTCTTC. It translates to CASSLGSGYYEQFF.

V usage is TRBV20-1 and J usage is TRBJ2-2; the D gene is possibly TRBD1 (5 bases). Trimming took off 0 bases at V and 4 bases at J, with 12 bases between the two ends. Germline assignment: CDR1 DFQATT and CDR2 SNEGSKA (reference sequence). The CDR3 length is 15 residues. This CDR3 reads CSARDAQGVTGELFF. The DNA for the CDR3 is TGCAGTGCTAGAGATGCGCAGGGCGTCACCGGGGAGCTGTTTTTT.

The J gene is TRBJ2-7, the V gene TRBV20-1; 7 bases agree with TRBD1. Germline CDR1 is DFQATT and CDR2 is SNEGSKA (reference sequence). The ends lost 5 bases at V and 3 bases at J; junction bases unmatched: 19. The CDR3 runs to 17 residues. Here the CDR3 DNA reads TGCAGTGCTGGGGGTCCCCTACAGGGGTCCTTACTCTACGAGCAGTACTTC. Amino acid sequence: CSAGGPLQGSLLYEQYF.

This clonotype was seen repeatedly, ten times or more. The chain carries TRBV7-3 and TRBJ2-7, with 9 bases matching TRBD1. This CDR3 region has 14 residues. Germline CDR1 reads SGHTA; CDR2 reads FQGTGA. The V and J ends lost 4 bases and 5 bases, in that order; junction bases with no gene match: 6. The CDR3 DNA reads as TGTGCCAGCAGCTCCGGGACAGGGTTTCACGAGCAGTACTTC. Translation: CASSSGTGFHEQYF.

Only one count was recorded for this clonotype. The chain couples TRBV6-1 to TRBJ2-7, with D perhaps TRBD2 (6 bases). Deletions cut 7 bases from V and 6 bases from J, with 19 bases between. This CDR3 is 14 amino acids long. Germline V gene sequence: CDR1 MNHNS, CDR2 SASEGT. CDR3: CASIQGGESREQYF. CDR3 sequence (DNA): TGTGCCAGCATCCAGGGAGGCGAATCTCGCGAGCAGTACTTC.

V is TRBV10-3 and J is TRBJ2-1, with TRBD2 matching 9 bases. Germline loops: CDR1 ENHRY, CDR2 SYGVKD. The CDR3 contains 16 residues. After removal of 0 bases from V and 4 bases from J, the junction contained 4 bases not matched to a gene. As DNA, the CDR3 is TGTGCCATCAGTGAGTCCAGCGGGGGGACTTACAATGAGCAGTTCTTC. Translation: CAISESSGGTYNEQFF.

V is TRBV6-1 and J is TRBJ2-7, with TRBD1 matching 9 bases. Germline values: CDR1 MNHNS, CDR2 SASEGT. The J segment lost 5 bases and the V segment lost 6 bases, leaving 11 bases of the junction unmatched. The CDR3 runs 15 residues. Here the CDR3 DNA reads TGTGCCAGCAGGATGACCGGGACAGGGAGGAACGAGCAGTACTTC. Protein: CASRMTGTGRNEQYF.